This is a list of T cell receptor beta chains from one sample in a study of T-cell reconstitution after alpha-beta-depleted transplantation in children. TCRdb reanalysed the PCR reads using MiXCR and keeps one entry per CDR3 protein. The sample consists of about 300,000 distinct CDR3 sequences, nearly 8% of them appearing once. The sample in question was peripheral blood, obtained 360 days after TCRalphabeta/CD19-depleted stem cell transplant. All receptors derive from a female patient under 10 years old who had a stem cell transplant for Fanconi anemia, so the T cells may come from the graft donor. Both conserved end residues are part of each CDR3. The D gene is left open where the match is weak. Expanded clones get a size class; other rows say once, few or many, or leave the size out.

many 12 TRBJ2-5 NA TRBV25-1 CASSPFQETQYF TGTGCCAGCAGTCCGTTCCAAGAGACCCAGTACTTC
NA 14 TRBJ2-5 NA TRBV20-1 CSPHLGLPHGTQYF TGCAGTCCACATCTCGGACTACCTCACGGGACCCAGTACTTC
many 14 TRBJ2-3 TRBD2 TRBV20-1 CSASGRAGTDTQYF TGCAGTGCTAGCGGGAGGGCTGGCACAGATACGCAGTATTTT
NA 12 TRBJ2-2 NA TRBV30 CAWKGGVGELFF TGTGCCTGGAAGGGGGGAGTCGGGGAGCTGTTTTTT
many 15 TRBJ2-7 TRBD1 TRBV7-6 CASSLLPGGIYEQYF TGTGCCAGCAGCTTGCTACCAGGGGGTATCTACGAGCAGTACTTC
many 15 TRBJ2-3 NA TRBV20-1 CSASPLSTGTDTQYF TGCAGTGCTAGCCCCCTCTCTACGGGCACAGATACGCAGTATTTT
many 11 TRBJ1-1 TRBD1 TRBV6-5 CASSKDREAFF TGTGCCAGCAGCAAGGACAGGGAAGCTTTCTTT
NA 14 TRBJ2-5 NA TRBV28 CASTLTYNQETQYF TGTGCCAGCACCCTGACATACAACCAAGAGACCCAGTACTTC
many 13 TRBJ1-2 NA TRBV12-3/TRBV12-4 CASSPRWADGYTF TGTGCCAGCAGCCCCCGGTGGGCAGATGGCTACACCTTC
NA 14 TRBJ1-1 NA TRBV2 CASSESLGGTEAFF TGTGCCAGCAGTGAATCGTTGGGGGGCACTGAAGCTTTCTTT
many 15 TRBJ2-3 NA TRBV12-3/TRBV12-4 CASSHGGQRTDTQYF TGTGCCAGCAGCCACGGGGGTCAGCGCACAGATACGCAGTATTTT
few 14 TRBJ2-5 TRBD2 TRBV27 CASSFRGGQETQYF TGTGCCAGCAGTTTTCGCGGGGGGCAAGAGACCCAGTACTTC
NA 16 TRBJ2-1 NA TRBV5-1 CASSSVTRSSYNEQFF TGCGCCAGCAGCTCGGTGACCCGTAGCTCCTACAATGAGCAGTTCTTC
few 14 TRBJ2-5 NA TRBV20-1 CSVLSGSSEETQYF TGCAGTGTCCTTTCGGGGAGTAGTGAAGAGACCCAGTACTTC
many 13 TRBJ2-7 NA TRBV5-1 CASSLSWGSEQYF TGCGCCAGCAGCCTCTCTTGGGGAAGCGAGCAGTACTTC
few 16 TRBJ2-1 NA TRBV21-1 CASSKERGGGYNEQFF TGTGCCAGCAGCAAAGAGAGGGGGGGTGGCTACAATGAGCAGTTCTTC
many 13 TRBJ2-1 NA TRBV11-2 CASSLEGGIEQFF TGTGCCAGCAGCTTAGAAGGCGGGATCGAGCAGTTCTTC
NA 13 TRBJ1-2 TRBD1 TRBV25-1 CASSSGTGDGYTF TGTGCCAGCAGTTCCGGGACAGGGGATGGCTACACCTTC
few 17 TRBJ2-2 TRBD2 TRBV9 CASSELGGGDNTGELFF TGTGCCAGCAGCGAGTTAGGCGGGGGGGATAACACCGGGGAGCTGTTTTTT
many 14 TRBJ2-3 NA TRBV20-1 CSARAPSVADTQYF TGCAGTGCTAGAGCCCCCTCGGTAGCGGATACGCAGTATTTT
few 13 TRBJ2-7 TRBD2 TRBV7-2 CASSPPLAGEKYF TGTGCCAGCAGCCCCCCCTTGGCGGGAGAAAAGTACTTC
many 17 TRBJ2-3 TRBD1 TRBV11-2 CASSQGPRQGFTDTQYF TGTGCCAGCAGCCAAGGCCCGCGACAGGGATTTACAGATACGCAGTATTTT
many 15 TRBJ2-7 NA TRBV6-5 CASSYSIGNSYEQYF TGTGCCAGCAGTTACTCCATAGGAAACTCCTACGAGCAGTACTTC
NA 15 TRBJ2-1 NA TRBV11-2 CASSLVISTYNEQFF TGTGCCAGCAGCTTAGTGATCAGTACCTACAATGAGCAGTTCTTC
many 12 TRBJ2-1 TRBD1 TRBV29-1 CSAGTAFNEQFF TGCAGCGCCGGGACAGCCTTCAATGAGCAGTTCTTC
few 13 TRBJ2-7 TRBD1 TRBV6-5 CASRRGQGKEQYF TGTGCCAGCAGACGAGGACAGGGTAAGGAGCAGTACTTC
few 13 TRBJ2-5 NA TRBV12-3/TRBV12-4 CASSLYRRETQYF TGTGCCAGCAGTTTATATCGACGAGAGACCCAGTACTTC
many 14 TRBJ1-4 TRBD1 TRBV5-1 CASSPGTGSEKLFF TGCGCCAGCAGCCCCGGGACAGGGAGCGAAAAACTGTTTTTT
many 15 TRBJ2-7 NA TRBV7-9 CASSLVSVQGGEQYF TGTGCCAGCAGCTTAGTCTCCGTGCAGGGCGGCGAGCAGTACTTC
many 15 TRBJ2-1 TRBD2 TRBV4-1 CASSQELAGLGEQFF TGCGCCAGCAGCCAAGAACTAGCGGGGTTAGGTGAGCAGTTCTTC
many 16 TRBJ2-5 TRBD1 TRBV5-1 CASSLAYRGVRETQYF TGCGCCAGCAGCTTGGCGTACAGGGGTGTACGAGAGACCCAGTACTTC
many 15 TRBJ2-5 TRBD2 TRBV7-8 CASSPLGLARETQYF TGTGCCAGCAGCCCCCTTGGACTAGCCAGAGAGACCCAGTACTTC
few 14 TRBJ2-5 NA TRBV5-1 CASNGAPEQETQYF TGCGCCAGCAACGGGGCTCCAGAGCAAGAGACCCAGTACTTC
NA 13 TRBJ2-3 NA TRBV11-3 CASSSGPLDTQYF TGTGCCAGCAGCTCCGGGCCCCTGGATACGCAGTATTTT
many 17 TRBJ2-1 TRBD2 TRBV20-1 CSARGTSGRGSYNEQFF TGCAGTGCTAGAGGGACTAGCGGGAGGGGCTCCTACAATGAGCAGTTCTTC
NA 16 TRBJ2-7 TRBD2 TRBV12-5 CASCQRLAGGYYEQYF TGTGCCTCCTGCCAACGCCTGGCGGGAGGTTATTACGAGCAGTACTTC
many 16 TRBJ2-2 NA TRBV4-2 CASSQAVISATGELFF TGTGCCAGCAGCCAAGCAGTGATATCGGCCACCGGGGAGCTGTTTTTT
NA 14 TRBJ1-2 TRBD1 TRBV3-1 CASSQPGTGVGYTF TGTGCCAGCAGCCAACCCGGGACAGGGGTTGGCTACACCTTC
NA 12 TRBJ2-1 NA TRBV7-2 CASSQPITKQFF TGTGCCAGCAGCCAGCCCATTACGAAGCAGTTCTTC
many 13 TRBJ2-2 NA TRBV9 CASSAALGGELFF TGTGCCAGCAGCGCGGCCCTGGGCGGGGAGCTGTTTTTT
NA 12 TRBJ2-5 NA TRBV3-1 CASSPHPGDQYF TGTGCCAGCAGCCCACATCCGGGAGACCAGTACTTC
many 16 TRBJ2-1 NA TRBV7-2 CASSFGIQGFYNEQFF TGTGCCAGCAGCTTTGGCATCCAGGGGTTCTACAATGAGCAGTTCTTC
once 15 TRBJ1-2 NA TRBV7-8 CASSLAAGGSYGYTF TGTGCCAGCAGCTTAGCAGCGGGGGGGTCCTATGGCTACACCTTC
medium-sized 18 TRBJ2-1 TRBD2 TRBV7-2 CASSSQGQGLAGYNEQFF TGTGCCAGCAGCTCCCAAGGTCAGGGGCTAGCGGGATACAATGAGCAGTTCTTC
many 15 TRBJ1-1 NA TRBV10-3 CAISPMTGVNTEAFF TGTGCCATCAGCCCCATGACAGGAGTGAACACTGAAGCTTTCTTT
many 17 TRBJ2-3 TRBD2 TRBV12-3/TRBV12-4 CASSFRSGGENQGRQYF TGTGCCAGCAGCTTCAGGAGCGGGGGGGAGAACCAGGGAAGGCAGTATTTT